This T cell receptor (beta chain) was recorded in a study of T cell changes during pregnancy in multiple sclerosis. Germline loops: CDR1 SGHRS, CDR2 YFSETQ. CDR3 length equals 14 residues. V shed 4 bases and J 4 bases; nucleotides not matched to a gene: 5. Sequencing was performed with immunoSEQ multiplex PCR; in TCRdb, only in-frame clones are kept and a portion is missing. Among roughly 42,000 clones listed, 91% were seen once. The receptor comes from a female donor in good health, enrolled as a control in a pregnancy study. Sample: CD4+ T cells from peripheral blood mononuclear cells, taken in the second trimester of pregnancy. The chain uses TRBV5-1 and TRBJ2-5; 9 bases are shared with TRBD1. DNA of the CDR3: TGCGCCAGCAGCCCGGACAGGGGCCGAGAGACCCAGTACTTC. This translates into CASSPDRGRETQYF. Looking up the rest from reference TRBV5-1 and TRBJ2-5 gives the full variable domain: KAGVTQTPRYLIKTRGQQVTLSCSPISGHRSVSWYQQTPGQGLQFLFEYFSETQRNKGNFPGRFSGRQFSNSRSEMNVSTLELGDSALYLCASSPDRGRETQYFGPGTRLLVL.